This T cell receptor (beta chain) was captured in a study of identical twins. TCRdb processed the 5' RACE reads anew with MiXCR; each CDR3 protein has one entry. In the table there are around 1.7 million distinct CDR3 sequences, under 35% of which are singletons. The germline V gene encodes CDR1 SEHNR and CDR2 FQNEAQ (reference sequence). The CDR3 covers 19 residues. J was trimmed by 3 bases and V by 5 bases; bases with no gene match: 19. This clonotype originated in a newborn girl in good health. This chain links TRBV7-9 with TRBJ1-2, with TRBD1 matching over 9 bases. Sequenced: cord blood. The CDR3 here is CASSPLPLRRTGDYYGYTF. The CDR3 region has the DNA TGTGCCAGCAGCCCCCTCCCCTTACGGAGGACAGGGGACTACTATGGCTACACCTTC.